A selection of T cell receptor beta chains follows, all from one sample in a study of CD8 T cells in ankylosing spondylitis. TCRdb fed the 5' RACE reads into MiXCR, producing one record per CDR3 protein. The sample lists 39,000 or so distinct CDR3 sequences, around 3% occurring once. The material sequenced was blood, either unsorted or a sorted T cell fraction (not recorded which). These receptors were taken from a male donor with ankylosing spondylitis or in good health (not recorded which). The CDR3 runs from the conserved cysteine through the conserved F or W. The D gene is left open where the match is weak. Where a row states a size, it is once, few, many or the class of an expanded clone; other rows omit it.

>NA|TRBV9|TRBJ2-3|NA
TGTGCCAGCAGCCCCCAGGGTGGGACCCCGCGAGATACGCAGTATTTT
CASSPQGGTPRDTQYF
>NA|TRBV21-1|TRBJ2-1|many
TGTGCCAGCAGCAGGGGGACTAGCGGGACCGGCTACAATGAGCAGTTCTTC
CASSRGTSGTGYNEQFF
>NA|TRBV9|TRBJ2-3|many
TGTGCCAGCAGCGTGGGTACCTTTGGCACAGATACGCAGTATTTT
CASSVGTFGTDTQYF
>TRBD2|TRBV9|TRBJ2-5|NA
TGTGCCAGCAGCGTAGGAAGACTAGCGGGCGTACAAGAGACCCAGTACTTC
CASSVGRLAGVQETQYF
>TRBD1|TRBV23-1|TRBJ2-6|few
TGCGCCAGCAGTCACGGGACAGGGAAAGGCCGCAGTGGGGCCAACGTCCTGACTTTC
CASSHGTGKGRSGANVLTF
>NA|TRBV9|TRBJ1-1|many
TGTGCCAGCAGCGTGAAGGGGGACACTGAAGCTTTCTTT
CASSVKGDTEAFF
>NA|TRBV9|TRBJ2-1|many
TGTGCCAGCAGCGTAGTAGCCGCCTCCTACAATGAGCAGTTCTTC
CASSVVAASYNEQFF
>NA|TRBV9|TRBJ2-2|medium-sized
TGTGCCAGCAGCGTTAGCGGATACGCGAACACCGGGGAGCTGTTTTTT
CASSVSGYANTGELFF
>TRBD2|TRBV9|TRBJ2-1|many
TGTGCCAGCAGCGTGGGGGGACTAGCGGGGGCCTACAATGAGCAGTTCTTC
CASSVGGLAGAYNEQFF
>TRBD2|TRBV9|TRBJ2-3|few
TGTGCCAGCAGCGGCGCCGCGGGGGGCCTGACGGATACGCAGTATTTT
CASSGAAGGLTDTQYF
>NA|TRBV9|TRBJ2-3|many
TGTGCCAGCAGCGTTCGGGATTCGGATACGCAGTATTTT
CASSVRDSDTQYF
>NA|TRBV9|TRBJ2-3|many
TGTGCCAGCAGCGTAGGTTTGGGGGCAGTGGATACGCAGTATTTT
CASSVGLGAVDTQYF
>NA|TRBV9|TRBJ2-3|many
TGTGCCAGCAGCGTAGAGGGCACAGATACGCAGTATTTT
CASSVEGTDTQYF
>NA|TRBV9|TRBJ1-5|many
TGTGCCAGCAGCTCCGGGACACGACTGGATCAGCCCCAGCATTTT
CASSSGTRLDQPQHF
>NA|TRBV20-1|TRBJ1-5|many
TGCATCCGGGGTGGGGCAGGCGAAAATAGCAATCAGCCCCAGCATTTT
CIRGGAGENSNQPQHF
>NA|TRBV9|TRBJ2-1|many
TGTGCCAGCAGCGTAGAATCCGGGAGCGGCTACAATGAGCAGTTCTTC
CASSVESGSGYNEQFF
>TRBD1|TRBV9|TRBJ2-3|many
TGTGCCAGCAGCGAGACCGGGACAGGGGGCGTCGATACGCAGTATTTT
CASSETGTGGVDTQYF
>NA|TRBV9|TRBJ2-3|many
TGTGCCAGCAGCGCCGACCACACAGATACGCAGTATTTT
CASSADHTDTQYF
>TRBD1|TRBV9|TRBJ1-1|many
TGTGCCAGCAGCGTAGGGACAGGGGGCTTAACTGAAGCTTTCTTT
CASSVGTGGLTEAFF
>NA|TRBV9|TRBJ2-1|many
TGTGCCAGCAGCGTGAGTCCCAGCCATGATAGCTCCTACAATGAGCAGTTCTTC
CASSVSPSHDSSYNEQFF
>TRBD1|TRBV9|TRBJ1-3|many
TGTGCCAGCAGCCCGTGGACAGGGATCTCTGGAAACACCATATATTTT
CASSPWTGISGNTIYF
>TRBD1|TRBV9|TRBJ2-1|many
TGTGCCAGCAGCGTAGTCCCGGGTGGCAGGGGGCGAGGCGATGAGCAGTTCTTC
CASSVVPGGRGRGDEQFF
>TRBD2|TRBV9|TRBJ2-1|many
TGTGCCAGCAGCCCCCGCCCAGCGGGATCCTACAATGAGCAGTTCTTC
CASSPRPAGSYNEQFF
>NA|TRBV9|TRBJ2-3|many
TGTGCCAGCAGCGTTGAGCCCACTATCACAGATACGCAGTATTTT
CASSVEPTITDTQYF
>TRBD1|TRBV9|TRBJ2-3|many
TGTGCCAGCAGCGTAGGGATCCAGGGGGCGCGGGGAGATACGCAGTATTTT
CASSVGIQGARGDTQYF
>NA|TRBV9|TRBJ2-1|many
TGTGCCAGCAGCGCCTCAGGAGGGAATGAGCAGTTCTTC
CASSASGGNEQFF
>NA|TRBV9|TRBJ2-6|many
TGTGCCAGCAGCGTTTCTGTTGGGGCCAACGTCCTGACTTTC
CASSVSVGANVLTF